This T cell receptor beta chain is drawn from a study of blood T cell repertoires in COVID-19. Only in-frame clones appear in the TCRdb table, and some are missing; sequencing was by immunoSEQ multiplex PCR. The repertoire holds hundreds of thousands of clones, with around nine tenths as singletons. The receptor was isolated from a woman aged 45 to 65 who had recovered from COVID-19. The sample taken for sequencing was PBMCs or T cells enriched from blood (not recorded which).

The CDR3 DNA is TGTGCCAGCAGTACCACCGGGGGGCGGGGGAATGAGCAGTTCTTC. It is translated as CASSTTGGRGNEQFF. The V and J genes are TRBV6-1 and TRBJ2-1; possible D gene TRBD2, 7 bases. The germline V gene has CDR1 MNHNS and CDR2 SASEGT. The CDR3 loop spans 15 amino acids. Trimming cost V 5 bases and J 7 bases, with 18 bases left between them.